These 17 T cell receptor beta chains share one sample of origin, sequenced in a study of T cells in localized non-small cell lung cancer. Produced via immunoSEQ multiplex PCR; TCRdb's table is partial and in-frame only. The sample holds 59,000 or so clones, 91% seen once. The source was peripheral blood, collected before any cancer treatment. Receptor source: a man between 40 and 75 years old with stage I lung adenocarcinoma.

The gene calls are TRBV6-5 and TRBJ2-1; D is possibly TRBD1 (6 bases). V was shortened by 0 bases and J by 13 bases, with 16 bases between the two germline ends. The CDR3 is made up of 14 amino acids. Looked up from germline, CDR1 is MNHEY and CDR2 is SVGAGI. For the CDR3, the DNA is TGTGCCAGCAGTTACTCGAGAGCCGGGACAAATCAGTTCTTC. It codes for CASSYSRAGTNQFF.

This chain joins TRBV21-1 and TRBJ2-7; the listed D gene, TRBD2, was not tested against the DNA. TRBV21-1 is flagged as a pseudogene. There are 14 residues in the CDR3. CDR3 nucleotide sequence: TGTGCCAGCAGCAAATTGTGCGGAAGCTACGAGCAGTACTTC. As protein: CASSKLCGSYEQYF.

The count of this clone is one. The CDR3 sequence is CASSSAFETQYF. CDR3 nucleotides: TGTGCCAGCAGCTCAGCCTTTGAGACCCAGTACTTC. The chain recombines TRBV7-2 with TRBJ2-5; no reliable D call. The germline CDR1 and CDR2 sequences are SGHTA and FQGNSA. The CDR3 contains 12 residues. Trimming removed 4 bases from V and 5 bases from J, with 8 bases in between.

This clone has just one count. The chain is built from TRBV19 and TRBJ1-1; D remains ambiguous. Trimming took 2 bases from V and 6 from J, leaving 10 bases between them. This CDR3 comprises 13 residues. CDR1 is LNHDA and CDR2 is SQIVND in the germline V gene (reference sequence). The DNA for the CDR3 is TGTGCCAGTAGTATATCTCTTGCCGCTGAAGCTTTCTTT. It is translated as CASSISLAAEAFF. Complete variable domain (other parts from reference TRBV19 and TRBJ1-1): DGGITQSPKYLFRKEGQNVTLSCEQNLNHDAMYWYRQDPGQGLRLIYYSQIVNDFQKGDIAEGYSVSREKKESFPLTVTSAQKNPTAFYLCASSISLAAEAFFGQGTRLTVV.

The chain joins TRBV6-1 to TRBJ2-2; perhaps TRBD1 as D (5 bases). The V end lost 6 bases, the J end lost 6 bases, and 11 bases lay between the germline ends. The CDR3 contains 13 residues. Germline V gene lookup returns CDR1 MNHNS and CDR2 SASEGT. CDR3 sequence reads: CASRLPGPGELFF. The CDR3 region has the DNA TGTGCCAGCAGGCTCCCAGGGCCCGGGGAGCTGTTTTTT.

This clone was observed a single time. The CDR3 loop reads CASSPGPNTGELFF. The CDR3 region has the DNA TGTGCCAGCAGCCCGGGACCCAACACCGGGGAGCTGTTTTTT. The J gene is TRBJ2-2, the V gene TRBV14; D is tentatively TRBD1 or TRBD2 (5 bases each). V lost 4 bases, J lost 2 bases, and 8 bases lay in between. Germline CDR1 reads SGHDN; CDR2 reads FVKESK. The CDR3 is 14 amino acids.

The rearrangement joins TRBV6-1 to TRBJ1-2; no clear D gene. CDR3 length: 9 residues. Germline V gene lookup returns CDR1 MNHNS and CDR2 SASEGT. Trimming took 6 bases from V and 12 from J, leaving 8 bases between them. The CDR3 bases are TGTGCCAGCAGCCCTCGGAACACCTTC. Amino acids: CASSPRNTF.

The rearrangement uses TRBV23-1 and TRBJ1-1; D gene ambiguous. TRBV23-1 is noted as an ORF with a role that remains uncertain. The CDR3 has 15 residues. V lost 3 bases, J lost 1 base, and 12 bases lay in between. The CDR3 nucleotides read TGCGCCAGCAGTCATTGCGGGGTTCGGAACACTGAAGCTTTCTTT. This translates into CASSHCGVRNTEAFF.

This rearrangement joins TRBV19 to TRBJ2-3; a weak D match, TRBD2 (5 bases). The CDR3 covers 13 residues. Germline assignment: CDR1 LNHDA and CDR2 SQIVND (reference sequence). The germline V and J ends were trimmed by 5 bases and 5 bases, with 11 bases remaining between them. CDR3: CASSSSRGDTQYF. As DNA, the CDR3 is TGTGCCAGTAGTTCTAGCCGTGGAGATACGCAGTATTTT.

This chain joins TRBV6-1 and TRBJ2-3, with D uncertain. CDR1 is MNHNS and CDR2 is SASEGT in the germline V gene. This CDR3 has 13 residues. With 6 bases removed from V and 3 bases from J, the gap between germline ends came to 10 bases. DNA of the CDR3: TGTGCCAGCAGCAATTACCGGACAGATACGCAGTATTTT. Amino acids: CASSNYRTDTQYF.

The CDR3 sequence: CASGNDRGNSYEQYF. The DNA of the CDR3 is TGCGCCAGCGGGAACGACAGGGGAAACTCCTACGAGCAGTACTTC. This chain links TRBV5-1 with TRBJ2-7, with 8 bases that match TRBD1. The CDR3 runs to 15 residues. The V gene's germline CDR1 is SGHRS and CDR2 YFSETQ. The V and J ends lost 7 bases and 0 bases, in that order; junction bases with no gene match: 9.

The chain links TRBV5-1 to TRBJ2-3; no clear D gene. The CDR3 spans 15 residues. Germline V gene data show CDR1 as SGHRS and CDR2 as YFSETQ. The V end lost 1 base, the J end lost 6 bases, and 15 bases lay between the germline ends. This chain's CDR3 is CASSLLGPPMDTQYF. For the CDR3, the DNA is TGCGCCAGCAGCTTGCTCGGACCCCCTATGGATACGCAGTATTTT.

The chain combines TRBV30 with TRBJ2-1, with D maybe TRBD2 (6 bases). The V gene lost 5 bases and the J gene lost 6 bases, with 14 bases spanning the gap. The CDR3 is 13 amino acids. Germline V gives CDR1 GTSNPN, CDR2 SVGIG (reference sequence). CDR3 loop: CAWVFGRGNEQFF. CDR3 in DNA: TGTGCCTGGGTCTTCGGGAGAGGCAATGAGCAGTTCTTC.

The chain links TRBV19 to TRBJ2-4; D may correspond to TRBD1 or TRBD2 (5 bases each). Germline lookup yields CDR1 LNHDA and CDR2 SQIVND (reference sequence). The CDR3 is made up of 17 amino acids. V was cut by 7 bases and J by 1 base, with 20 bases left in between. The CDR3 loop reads CASTELWTSGAKNIQYF. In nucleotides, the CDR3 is TGTGCCAGTACCGAATTGTGGACTTCAGGGGCCAAAAACATTCAGTACTTC.

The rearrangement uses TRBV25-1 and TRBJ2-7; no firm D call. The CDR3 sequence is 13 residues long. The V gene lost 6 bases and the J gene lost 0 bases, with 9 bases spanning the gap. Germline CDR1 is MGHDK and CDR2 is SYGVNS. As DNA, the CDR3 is TGTGCCAGCAGGGACCTAAGCTCCTACGAGCAGTACTTC. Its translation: CASRDLSSYEQYF.

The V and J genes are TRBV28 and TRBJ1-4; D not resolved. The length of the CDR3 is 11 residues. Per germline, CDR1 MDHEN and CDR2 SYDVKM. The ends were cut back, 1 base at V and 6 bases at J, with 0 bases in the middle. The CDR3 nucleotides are TGTGCCAGCAGTTTATATGAAAAACTGTTTTTT. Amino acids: CASSLYEKLFF.

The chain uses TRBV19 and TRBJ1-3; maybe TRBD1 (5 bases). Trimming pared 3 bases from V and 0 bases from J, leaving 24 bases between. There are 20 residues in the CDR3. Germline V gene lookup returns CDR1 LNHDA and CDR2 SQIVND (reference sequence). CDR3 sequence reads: CASSIGSLSGQMISGNTIYF. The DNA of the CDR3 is TGTGCCAGTAGTATTGGGTCATTGTCAGGACAAATGATCTCTGGAAACACCATATATTTT. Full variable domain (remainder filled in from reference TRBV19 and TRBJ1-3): DGGITQSPKYLFRKEGQNVTLSCEQNLNHDAMYWYRQDPGQGLRLIYYSQIVNDFQKGDIAEGYSVSREKKESFPLTVTSAQKNPTAFYLCASSIGSLSGQMISGNTIYFGEGSWLTVV.